Listed below are T cell receptor beta chains from one sample, sequenced in a study of T cell clones after liver transplantation. Clones were read by immunoSEQ multiplex PCR, and TCRdb kept only the in-frame ones, dropping some. This repertoire shows more than 65,000 clones, about 92% found once; its top ten account for roughly 3%. The sample consisted of CD4+ T cells from blood, taken before liver transplant. The source is a human donor who received a liver transplant. CDR3s include the opening cysteine and the closing phenylalanine or tryptophan.

CDR3: CASTPSGRFKQYF; V: TRBV19; J: TRBJ2-7
CDR3: CASSSPRGGRVSEQYF; V: TRBV7-2; J: TRBJ2-7
CDR3: CASSHPGRLSYEQYF; V: TRBV4-1; J: TRBJ2-7
CDR3: CASSGGHYEQYF; V: TRBV11-3; J: TRBJ2-7
CDR3: CASSPGQAGGKAAFF; V: TRBV7-8; J: TRBJ1-1
CDR3: CASSLEGWGDFSYEQYF; V: TRBV11-3; J: TRBJ2-7
CDR3: CATSRIQGSTSTDTQYF; V: TRBV15; J: TRBJ2-3
CDR3: CASSLDSGIHNSPLHF; V: TRBV5-1; J: TRBJ1-6
CDR3: CASSHLQEGGYTF; V: TRBV5-1; J: TRBJ1-2
CDR3: CASSQLRVPGANVLTF; V: TRBV4-1; J: TRBJ2-6
CDR3: CASSEEGLAYNEQFF; V: TRBV2; J: TRBJ2-1
CDR3: CASSLSPGGRSNEKLFF; V: TRBV5-4; J: TRBJ1-4
CDR3: CASSEYTEAFF; V: TRBV2; J: TRBJ1-1
CDR3: CASSVTSGSYEQYF; V: TRBV25-1; J: TRBJ2-7
CDR3: CASSLYVGVDTQYF; V: TRBV7-2; J: TRBJ2-3
CDR3: CASSRGTATNEKLFF; V: TRBV5-1; J: TRBJ1-4
CDR3: CVRSFAWQGGYGYTF; V: TRBV7-5; J: TRBJ1-2
CDR3: CASRPGTGMNTEAFF; V: TRBV7-2; J: TRBJ1-1
CDR3: CASSYSVGSEQYF; V: TRBV6-6; J: TRBJ2-7
CDR3: CASSERGVNNEQFF; V: TRBV2; J: TRBJ2-1
CDR3: CASSLGTNYEQYF; V: TRBV5-4; J: TRBJ2-7
CDR3: CASSEQSYEQYF; V: TRBV2; J: TRBJ2-7
CDR3: CASSPFLGGNTEAFF; V: TRBV6-5; J: TRBJ1-1
CDR3: CASSLVGANVLTF; V: TRBV4-1; J: TRBJ2-6
CDR3: CASSPRTGSTDTQYF; V: TRBV19; J: TRBJ2-3
CDR3: CASSWRAGLHNEQFF; V: TRBV9; J: TRBJ2-1
CDR3: CASSFGSNNEQFF; V: TRBV5-1; J: TRBJ2-1
CDR3: CASSLELADGELFF; V: TRBV5-8; J: TRBJ2-2
CDR3: CASSLVRGARETQYF; V: TRBV11-2; J: TRBJ2-5
CDR3: CASSSGQGNQPQHF; V: TRBV28; J: TRBJ1-5
CDR3: CASIKRGGGNTQYF; V: TRBV6-5; J: TRBJ2-3
CDR3: CASSIPPGQALVFGQFF; V: TRBV28; J: TRBJ2-1
CDR3: CASRGQGRNIQYF; V: TRBV6-5; J: TRBJ2-4
CDR3: CASGFGTGGNIQYF; V: TRBV12-5; J: TRBJ2-4
CDR3: CASSKDGTENTEAFF; V: TRBV5-1; J: TRBJ1-1
CDR3: CASSEAGTDTQYF; V: TRBV9; J: TRBJ2-3
CDR3: CASSFDRGPAGYTF; V: TRBV7-8; J: TRBJ1-2
CDR3: CAPSRDSSYNEQFF; V: TRBV5-8; J: TRBJ2-1
CDR3: CASSPTHSGSANEQFF; V: TRBV7-8; J: TRBJ2-1
CDR3: CASSEGAQGVYGYTF; V: TRBV6-1; J: TRBJ1-2